This TCR beta chain was recovered during a study of cytomegalovirus exposure and HLA in healthy donors. Study-level information: There were about 85 million unique TCRs (from HLA-typed donors) in an early data release. Out of fewer than 500 genotyped donors, about 80% belonged to the Caucasian-associated ancestry cluster. Study results and caveats: It was only CMV serostatus that was available as immune exposure information.

PCR involved 60 Vbeta and 13 Jbeta primers. Clones were sequenced by immunoSEQ multiplex PCR, and TCRdb holds only the in-frame ones, with some missing. The sample lists approximately 240,000 clones, approximately 84% seen once, with roughly 0.58% in the top ten. The donors gave bone marrow, and they were healthy. This clone came up a few times. Its matching antigen is unknown. The J segment lost 5 bases and the V segment lost 5 bases, leaving 5 bases of the junction unmatched. Germline values: CDR1 SGHRS, CDR2 YFSETQ. The CDR3 is made up of 14 amino acids. Input material: PBMCs. This rearrangement joins TRBV5-1 to TRBJ2-1; TRBD1 aligns across 9 bases. This clonotype was sampled from a woman between 35 and 50 years old in good health and CMV-seronegative. CDR3 protein: CASRQDRGHNEQFF. Here the CDR3 DNA reads TGCGCCAGCAGACAGGACAGGGGCCACAATGAGCAGTTCTTC.